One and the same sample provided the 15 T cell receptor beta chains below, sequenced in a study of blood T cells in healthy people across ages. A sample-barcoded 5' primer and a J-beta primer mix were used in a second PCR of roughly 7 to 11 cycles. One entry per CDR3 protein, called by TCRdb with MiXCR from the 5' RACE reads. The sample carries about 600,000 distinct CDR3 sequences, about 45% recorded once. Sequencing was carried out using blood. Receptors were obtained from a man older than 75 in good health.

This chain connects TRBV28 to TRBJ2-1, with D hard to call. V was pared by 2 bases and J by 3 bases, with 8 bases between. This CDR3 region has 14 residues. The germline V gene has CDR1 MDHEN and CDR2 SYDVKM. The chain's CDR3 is CASSLVTLYNEQFF. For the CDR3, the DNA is TGTGCCAGCAGTTTAGTGACCCTCTACAATGAGCAGTTCTTC.

In DNA, the CDR3 is TGTGCCAGCAGTTTAGACCTCGATAGCTCCTACAATGAGCAGTTCTTC. Translated: CASSLDLDSSYNEQFF. The chain employs TRBV27 and TRBJ2-1; D is unresolved. The CDR3 length is 16 residues. Per germline, CDR1 MNHEY and CDR2 SMNVEV (reference sequence). V shed 2 bases and J shed 0 bases, with 11 bases lying between them.

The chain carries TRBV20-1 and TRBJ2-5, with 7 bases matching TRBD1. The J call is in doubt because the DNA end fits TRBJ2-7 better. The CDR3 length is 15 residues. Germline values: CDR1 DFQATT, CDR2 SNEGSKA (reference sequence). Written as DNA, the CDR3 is TGCAGTGCTAGTTCTTACGGGACAGTGATATACGAGCAGTACTTC. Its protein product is CSASSYGTVIYEQYF.

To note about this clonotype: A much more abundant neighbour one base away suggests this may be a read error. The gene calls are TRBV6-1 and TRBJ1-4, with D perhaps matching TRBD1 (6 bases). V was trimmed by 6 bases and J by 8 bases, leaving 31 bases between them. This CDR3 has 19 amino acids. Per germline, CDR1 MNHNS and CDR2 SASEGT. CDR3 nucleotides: TGTGCCAGCAGACAAAGACAGGTTCATGTAGCCGCTGATTCCGAAAAACTGTTTTTT. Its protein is CASRQRQVHVAADSEKLFF.

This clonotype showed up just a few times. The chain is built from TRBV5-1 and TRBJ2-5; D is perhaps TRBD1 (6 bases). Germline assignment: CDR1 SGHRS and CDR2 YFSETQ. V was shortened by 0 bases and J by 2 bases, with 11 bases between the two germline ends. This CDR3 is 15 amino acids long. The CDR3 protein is CASSLDTGQQETQYF. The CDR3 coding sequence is TGCGCCAGCAGCTTGGACACCGGACAGCAAGAGACCCAGTACTTC.

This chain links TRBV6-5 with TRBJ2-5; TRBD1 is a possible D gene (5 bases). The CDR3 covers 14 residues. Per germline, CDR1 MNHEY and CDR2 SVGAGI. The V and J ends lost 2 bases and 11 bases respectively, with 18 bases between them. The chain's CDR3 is CASSYSRAWSEQYF. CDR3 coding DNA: TGTGCCAGCAGTTACAGCAGGGCTTGGAGTGAGCAGTACTTC.

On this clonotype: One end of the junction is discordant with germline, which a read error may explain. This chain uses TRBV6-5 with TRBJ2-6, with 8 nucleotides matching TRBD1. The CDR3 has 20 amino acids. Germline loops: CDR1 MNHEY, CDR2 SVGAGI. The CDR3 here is CASSYYQSNGQGSGANILTF. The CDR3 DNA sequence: TGTGCCAGCAGTTACTATCAATCGAACGGACAGGGCTCTGGGGCCAACATCCTGACTTTC.

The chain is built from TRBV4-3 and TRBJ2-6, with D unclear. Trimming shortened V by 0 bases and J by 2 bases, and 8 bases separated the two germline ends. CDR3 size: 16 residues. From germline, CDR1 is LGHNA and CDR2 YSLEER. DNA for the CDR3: TGCGCCAGCAGCCAAGAGGCATCTACTGGGGCCAACGTCCTGACTTTC. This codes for CASSQEASTGANVLTF.

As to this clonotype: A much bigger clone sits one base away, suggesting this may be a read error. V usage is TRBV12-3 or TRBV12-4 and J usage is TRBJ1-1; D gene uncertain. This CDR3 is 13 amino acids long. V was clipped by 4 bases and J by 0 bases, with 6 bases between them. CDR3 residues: CASSWQVNTEAFF. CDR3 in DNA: TGTGCCAGCAGTTGGCAGGTGAACACTGAAGCTTTCTTT.

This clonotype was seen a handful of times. In DNA form, the CDR3 reads TGCAGTGCTAGAACCCTATCCGACAGGGGGGGTAGCAATCAGCCCCAGCATTTT. Translating it yields CSARTLSDRGGSNQPQHF. This sequence joins TRBV20-1 and TRBJ1-5; 9 nucleotides align to TRBD1. Trimming cost V 2 bases and J 0 bases; bases outside gene matches: 11. CDR3 length: 18 residues. The germline V gene encodes CDR1 DFQATT and CDR2 SNEGSKA (reference sequence).

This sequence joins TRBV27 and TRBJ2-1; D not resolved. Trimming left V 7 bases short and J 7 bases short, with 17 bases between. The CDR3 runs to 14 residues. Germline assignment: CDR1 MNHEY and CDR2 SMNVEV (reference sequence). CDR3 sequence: CASNNAEPRNEQFF. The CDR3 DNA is TGTGCCAGCAATAATGCGGAACCCCGGAATGAGCAGTTCTTC.

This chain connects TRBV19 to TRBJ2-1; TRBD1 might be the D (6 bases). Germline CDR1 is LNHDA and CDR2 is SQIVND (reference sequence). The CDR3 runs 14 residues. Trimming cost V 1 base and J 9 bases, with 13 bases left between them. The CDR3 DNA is TGTGCCAGTAGTATAGCGGCCAGGGGTACTGAGCAGTTCTTC. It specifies CASSIAARGTEQFF.

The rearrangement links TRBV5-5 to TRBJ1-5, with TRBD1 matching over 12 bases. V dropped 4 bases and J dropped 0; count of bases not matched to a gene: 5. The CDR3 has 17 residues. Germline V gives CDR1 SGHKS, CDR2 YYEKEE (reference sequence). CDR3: CASSGGQGAYSNQPQHF. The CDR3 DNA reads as TGTGCCAGCAGCGGGGGACAGGGGGCCTATAGCAATCAGCCCCAGCATTTT.

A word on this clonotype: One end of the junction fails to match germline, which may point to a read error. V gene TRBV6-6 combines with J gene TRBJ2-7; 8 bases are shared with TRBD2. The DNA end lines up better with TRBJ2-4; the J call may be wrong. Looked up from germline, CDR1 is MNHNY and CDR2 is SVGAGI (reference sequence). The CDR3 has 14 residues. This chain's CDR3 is CASSDSGGGNIQYF. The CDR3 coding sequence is TGTGCCAGCAGTGACTCGGGAGGGGGAAACATTCAGTACTTC.

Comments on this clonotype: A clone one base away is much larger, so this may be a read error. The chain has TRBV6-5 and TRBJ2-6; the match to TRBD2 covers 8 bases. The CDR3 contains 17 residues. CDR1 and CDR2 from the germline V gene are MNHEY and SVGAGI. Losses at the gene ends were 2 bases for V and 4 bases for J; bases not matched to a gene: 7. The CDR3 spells CASSYTGLAAGANVLTF. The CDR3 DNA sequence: TGTGCCAGCAGTTACACCGGACTAGCAGCGGGGGCCAACGTCCTGACTTTC.